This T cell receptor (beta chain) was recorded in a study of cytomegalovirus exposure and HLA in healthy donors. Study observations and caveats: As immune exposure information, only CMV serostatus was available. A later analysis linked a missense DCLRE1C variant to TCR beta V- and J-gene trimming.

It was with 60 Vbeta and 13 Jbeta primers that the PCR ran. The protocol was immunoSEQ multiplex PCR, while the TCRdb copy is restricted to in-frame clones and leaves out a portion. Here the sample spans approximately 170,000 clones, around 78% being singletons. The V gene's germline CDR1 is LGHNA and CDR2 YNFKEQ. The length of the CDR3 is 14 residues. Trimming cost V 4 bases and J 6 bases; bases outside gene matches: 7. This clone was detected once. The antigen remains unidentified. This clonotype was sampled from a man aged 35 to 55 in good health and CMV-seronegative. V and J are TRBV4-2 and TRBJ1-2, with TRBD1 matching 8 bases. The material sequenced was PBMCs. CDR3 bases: TGTGCCAGCAGCCTAACGACAGGGGTAAATGGCTACACCTTC. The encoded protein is CASSLTTGVNGYTF.